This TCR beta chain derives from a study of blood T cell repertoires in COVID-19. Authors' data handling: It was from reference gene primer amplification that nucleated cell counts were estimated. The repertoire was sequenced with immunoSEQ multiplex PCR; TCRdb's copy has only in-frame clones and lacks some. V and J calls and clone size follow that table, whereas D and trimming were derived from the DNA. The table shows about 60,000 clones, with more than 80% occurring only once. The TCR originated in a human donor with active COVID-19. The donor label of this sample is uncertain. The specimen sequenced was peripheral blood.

CDR3 coding DNA: TGTGCCAGCAGTTGGGTGGGCCAGACAGATACGCAGTATTTT. The encoded protein is CASSWVGQTDTQYF. V usage is TRBV6-2 or TRBV6-3 and J usage is TRBJ2-3; D is undetermined. CDR3 length: 14 amino acids. V lost 4 bases to trimming and J lost 3 bases, with 11 bases between them. CDR1 and CDR2 (germline): MNHEY, SVGEGT.